The 15 T cell receptor beta chains reported below all come from one sample, sequenced in a study of cytomegalovirus exposure and HLA in healthy donors. A multiplex PCR was run with 60 Vbeta primers and 13 Jbeta primers. The data were produced by immunoSEQ multiplex PCR, yet TCRdb's version contains in-frame clones alone and is incomplete. The sample consists of 95,000 to 110,000 clones, more than 65% of them appearing once. Sample: PBMCs. The receptors were gathered from a man younger than 45 in good health and CMV-seronegative.

This sequence joins TRBV7-2 and TRBJ2-7; D might be TRBD2 (5 bases). In germline, CDR1 is SGHTA, CDR2 FQGNSA. The CDR3 spans 16 residues. The V gene lost 1 base and the J gene lost 0 bases, with 13 bases spanning the gap. CDR3 protein: CASSLGPGLSSYEQYF. The CDR3 coding sequence is TGTGCCAGCAGCTTAGGCCCCGGACTCAGCTCCTACGAGCAGTACTTC.

Turning to this clone: In the same sample, other DNA sequences code for this CDR3. This chain uses TRBV7-2 with TRBJ1-1; a weak D match, TRBD1 (5 bases). This CDR3 contains 13 residues. Trimming removed 4 bases from V and 3 bases from J, with 9 bases in between. The V gene's germline CDR1 is SGHTA and CDR2 FQGNSA. This CDR3 is CASSWQGYTEAFF. The DNA for the CDR3 is TGTGCCAGCAGCTGGCAGGGATACACTGAAGCTTTCTTT.

The chain has TRBV30 and TRBJ1-4; D might be TRBD1 (6 bases). Germline V gives CDR1 GTSNPN, CDR2 SVGIG (reference sequence). The CDR3 is 13 residues long. V was shortened by 4 bases and J by 8 bases, with 14 bases between the two germline ends. CDR3 sequence reads: CAWTRVRGEKLFF. The CDR3 nucleotides read TGTGCCTGGACCAGGGTGAGGGGGGAAAAACTGTTTTTT.

The chain joins TRBV5-8 to TRBJ2-7; maybe TRBD2 (6 bases). Germline V gene sequence: CDR1 SGHTS, CDR2 YDEGEE. The CDR3 is 14 amino acids. V was cut by 2 bases and J by 1 base, with 10 bases left in between. CDR3 protein: CASSLSRGSYEQYF. CDR3 DNA: TGTGCCAGCAGCTTATCACGGGGGTCCTACGAGCAGTACTTC.

The sample holds one count of this clone. This sequence joins TRBV29-1 and TRBJ2-7, with D possibly TRBD1 on 6 matching bases. Germline CDR1 SQVTM, CDR2 ANQGSEA. V lost 7 bases to trimming and J lost 0 bases, with 13 bases between them. The CDR3 has 13 amino acids. The CDR3 sequence: CSAEVGHSYEQYF. CDR3 nucleotide sequence: TGCAGCGCCGAAGTGGGACACTCCTACGAGCAGTACTTC.

V is TRBV7-3 and J is TRBJ2-3; possibly TRBD2 for D (5 bases). V was pared by 2 bases and J by 4 bases, with 10 bases between. This CDR3 has 14 amino acids. Germline V gene lookup returns CDR1 SGHTA and CDR2 FQGTGA. The CDR3 region has the DNA TGTGCCAGCAGCTTAGCGGGTGGGGCAGATACGCAGTATTTT. Translation: CASSLAGGADTQYF.

The gene calls are TRBV10-1 and TRBJ2-3; TRBD2 matches at 7 bases. Germline CDR1 is WNHNN and CDR2 is SYGVQD (reference sequence). The CDR3 sequence is 14 residues long. The J segment lost 0 bases and the V segment lost 6 bases, leaving 3 bases of the junction unmatched. CDR3 sequence reads: CASRAGESTDTQYF. The CDR3 DNA sequence: TGCGCCAGCAGGGCGGGGGAGAGCACAGATACGCAGTATTTT.

The chain recombines TRBV28 with TRBJ1-2; perhaps TRBD1 as D (6 bases). CDR3 size: 17 residues. V lost 6 bases, J lost 2 bases, and 22 bases lay in between. CDR1 is MDHEN and CDR2 is SYDVKM in the germline V gene. CDR3 coding DNA: TGTGCCAGCAGCTCCAGCCCCATACAGGGCGTAAACTATGGCTACACCTTC. This translates into CASSSSPIQGVNYGYTF.

In this sample, this clone turned up a few times. The genes are TRBV27 and TRBJ2-1, with D uncertain. V gave up 10 bases and J gave up 5 bases, with 18 bases separating them. The germline CDR1 and CDR2 sequences are MNHEY and SMNVEV (reference sequence). The CDR3 runs to 14 residues. The CDR3 spells CATRQFLADNEQFF. CDR3 bases: TGTGCCACCCGCCAATTTCTGGCGGACAATGAGCAGTTCTTC.

This chain connects TRBV11-2 to TRBJ2-4; D is perhaps TRBD1 (5 bases). The CDR3 runs to 15 residues. V shed 5 bases and J shed 7 bases, with 18 bases lying between them. In germline, CDR1 is SGHAT, CDR2 FQNNGV. Here the CDR3 DNA reads TGTGCCAGCAGCCTTATTCCCCCAGGGTATAACATTCAGTACTTC. Translation gives CASSLIPPGYNIQYF.

This chain links TRBV6-1 with TRBJ2-7; a possible D gene is TRBD1 (5 bases). V lost 5 bases, J lost 10 bases, and 12 bases lay in between. CDR1 and CDR2 (germline): MNHNS, SASEGT. CDR3 length: 11 residues. CDR3 amino acids: CASSLDIIQYF. CDR3 in DNA: TGTGCCAGCAGTCTGGACATCATCCAGTACTTC.

This sequence joins TRBV15 and TRBJ1-3; D gene ambiguous. Trimming cost V 0 bases and J 2 bases, with 8 bases left between them. Per germline, CDR1 LNHNV and CDR2 YYDKDF (reference sequence). The CDR3 has 15 amino acids. CDR3 protein: CATSRDLQAGNTIYF. In nucleotides, the CDR3 is TGTGCCACCAGCAGAGATCTCCAGGCTGGAAACACCATATATTTT.

The chain carries TRBV29-1 and TRBJ2-7; D not resolved. This CDR3 has 17 residues. V was shortened by 0 bases and J by 1 base, with 19 bases between the two germline ends. CDR1 SQVTM and CDR2 ANQGSEA come from the germline V gene. CDR3 sequence reads: CSVEDKIVGRPSYEQYF. CDR3 nucleotide sequence: TGCAGCGTTGAAGATAAAATCGTGGGCAGACCATCCTACGAGCAGTACTTC.

The V gene is TRBV6-5, the J gene TRBJ1-2; weak D call: TRBD1 (5 bases). The CDR3 runs 15 residues. Germline lookup yields CDR1 MNHEY and CDR2 SVGAGI. Trimming shortened V by 2 bases and J by 2 bases, and 12 bases separated the two germline ends. This CDR3 is CASSYGRGGNYGYTF. CDR3 nucleotides: TGTGCCAGCAGTTACGGACGCGGGGGGAACTATGGCTACACCTTC.

The V call is TRBV29-1, the J call TRBJ2-2; no clear D. The CDR3 sequence is 12 residues long. Germline V gene data show CDR1 as SQVTM and CDR2 as ANQGSEA. Trimming stripped 3 bases from V and 1 base from J, with 3 bases between. DNA of the CDR3: TGCAGCGTTGATCAGAACACCGGGGAGCTGTTTTTT. It codes for CSVDQNTGELFF.